A selection of T cell receptor beta chains follows, all from one sample in a study of blood T cell repertoires in COVID-19. Assay: immunoSEQ multiplex PCR; the TCRdb copy retains only in-frame clones and omits some. The data show 220,000 or so clones, roughly 84% seen once. The sample comprised PBMCs or T cells enriched from blood (not recorded which). The receptors originated from a woman aged 40 to 50 who had recovered from COVID-19. Each CDR3 is given with its conserved first and last residue. Fields, in order: J gene, V gene, CDR3 protein.

TRBJ2-3 TRBV10-1 CASSEAGLAGETDTQYF
TRBJ1-2 TRBV12-5 CASGFAGGYGYTF
TRBJ2-1 TRBV5-1 CASSSRVDEQFF
TRBJ2-1 TRBV11-2 CASSLQLVEQFF
TRBJ1-4 TRBV18 CASSPPLERDEKLFF
TRBJ1-1 TRBV5-6 CASSLGPRGLTYTEAFF
TRBJ2-3 TRBV5-1 CASSPGLAGSTDTQYF
TRBJ2-3 TRBV14 CASSQDPTSGRDTQYF
TRBJ2-7 TRBV27 CASSLYSDRGRFNEQYF
TRBJ1-4 TRBV7-2 CASSLFRRPGEKLFF
TRBJ1-2 TRBV19 CASMRRQGYGYTF
TRBJ1-6 TRBV7-8 CASSFDRGNSPLHF
TRBJ1-5 TRBV2 CASSDAGIGVMPQHF
TRBJ2-1 TRBV11-3 CASSLEGGLAGYDEQFF
TRBJ1-5 TRBV7-2 CASSLEDSRLYQPQHF
TRBJ2-3 TRBV24-1 CATSGPAQGSASVSTDTQYF
TRBJ1-2 TRBV7-2 CASSTPGGAVGYTF
TRBJ1-5 TRBV7-2 CASSPTGINQPQHF
TRBJ2-1 TRBV18 CASSARTGGDEQFF
TRBJ2-5 TRBV7-6 CASSYGDRRLQETQYF
TRBJ1-1 TRBV2 CASSFRYEAFF
TRBJ2-2 TRBV10-3 CAIKFGEKLQNTGELFF